The 32 T cell receptor beta chains listed next were all sequenced from one sample in a study of cytomegalovirus exposure and HLA in healthy donors. The table came from immunoSEQ multiplex PCR; TCRdb's copy has only in-frame clones and leaves some out. The data show some 99,000 clones, around nine tenths seen once. Source material: PBMCs. The source is a woman aged 18-30 years in good health and CMV-seronegative.

This clone was recorded only once. This chain links TRBV30 with TRBJ1-3; D remains unclear. Germline CDR1 reads GTSNPN; CDR2 reads SVGIG (reference sequence). The CDR3 spans 16 residues. V lost 4 bases to trimming and J lost 7 bases, with 23 bases between them. This chain's CDR3 is CAWTRSPVPGRNTIYF. In nucleotides, the CDR3 is TGTGCCTGGACGCGCTCTCCGGTCCCAGGAAGGAACACCATATATTTT.

The chain links TRBV11-2 to TRBJ2-7; no definite D call. The CDR3 contains 13 residues. V was shortened by 1 base and J by 2 bases, with 6 bases between the two germline ends. The germline CDR1 and CDR2 sequences are SGHAT and FQNNGV. The CDR3 nucleotides read TGTGCCAGCAGCTTAGGAACAGCCTACGAGCAGTACTTC. As protein: CASSLGTAYEQYF.

This chain connects TRBV5-1 to TRBJ2-1; TRBD1 might be the D (5 bases). This CDR3 has 13 residues. V dropped 0 bases and J dropped 6 bases, with 7 bases sitting between them. Germline V gene sequence: CDR1 SGHRS, CDR2 YFSETQ. The CDR3 DNA sequence: TGCGCCAGCAGCTTGGCTACAGGCAATGAGCAGTTCTTC. It encodes CASSLATGNEQFF.

This sequence joins TRBV11-2 and TRBJ2-1, with 12 bases aligning to TRBD2. CDR3 length: 15 amino acids. V lost 5 bases to trimming and J lost 6 bases; unmatched junction nucleotides: 5. Germline CDR1 and CDR2: SGHAT and FQNNGV. The CDR3 coding sequence is TGTGCCAGCAGCCCTAGCGGGGGGGCTTTCAATGAGCAGTTCTTC. It yields the protein CASSPSGGAFNEQFF.

The rearrangement links TRBV7-2 to TRBJ1-6; D is perhaps TRBD1 (5 bases). CDR3 size: 15 residues. The V end was cut by 2 bases, the J end by 9 bases, with 14 bases between. Looked up from germline, CDR1 is SGHTA and CDR2 is FQGNSA. CDR3 sequence: CASSLMQGRASPLHF. CDR3 nucleotide sequence: TGTGCCAGCAGCTTAATGCAGGGTAGAGCTTCACCCCTCCACTTT.

The chain combines TRBV5-6 with TRBJ2-7; D is unresolved. Trimming took off 6 bases at V and 3 bases at J, with 16 bases between the two ends. In germline, CDR1 is SGHDT, CDR2 YYEEEE. The CDR3 has 14 amino acids. The CDR3 loop reads CASTREALLYEQYF. The CDR3 nucleotides are TGTGCCAGCACTCGCGAGGCTTTACTCTACGAGCAGTACTTC.

The rearrangement uses TRBV28 and TRBJ2-3; D is uncertain. With 5 bases removed from V and 2 bases from J, the gap between germline ends came to 11 bases. CDR1 MDHEN and CDR2 SYDVKM come from the germline V gene. This CDR3 has 14 amino acids. CDR3 sequence reads: CASSRSPVTDTQYF. The CDR3 DNA follows: TGTGCCAGCAGTCGATCTCCAGTCACAGATACGCAGTATTTT.

This clone was found once. The chain combines TRBV18 with TRBJ1-2, with 9 bases that match TRBD1. V gave up 2 bases and J gave up 6 bases; unmatched junction bases: 10. Germline CDR1 is KGHSH and CDR2 is LQKENI. The CDR3 is 16 residues long. CDR3 sequence: CASSPSSLTGGDGYTF. DNA of the CDR3: TGTGCCAGCTCACCATCCAGCCTGACAGGGGGTGATGGCTACACCTTC.

The chain recombines TRBV10-3 with TRBJ1-6; 7 nucleotides line up with TRBD1. Germline CDR1 reads ENHRY; CDR2 reads SYGVKD. The V and J ends lost 3 bases and 7 bases, in that order; junction bases with no gene match: 6. This CDR3 is built from 15 residues. CDR3 nucleotides: TGTGCCATCAGTGATGGGGGACAGTTAAATTCACCCCTCCACTTT. It is translated as CAISDGGQLNSPLHF.

The rearrangement links TRBV11-2 to TRBJ2-7; D unresolved. V lost 2 bases and J 4 bases, leaving 3 bases between the germline ends. Germline CDR1 is SGHAT and CDR2 is FQNNGV. The CDR3 is 11 residues long. CDR3 in DNA: TGTGCCAGCAGCTTACGGTACGAGCAGTACTTC. It translates to CASSLRYEQYF. Filled out from reference TRBV11-2 and TRBJ2-7, the complete variable domain reads EAGVAQSPRYKIIEKRQSVAFWCNPISGHATLYWYQQILGQGPKLLIQFQNNGVVDDSQLPKDRFSAERLKGVDSTLKIQPAKLEDSAVYLCASSLRYEQYFGPGTRLTVT.

The rearrangement joins TRBV7-2 to TRBJ2-2; perhaps TRBD1 as D (5 bases). V lost 1 base to trimming and J lost 6 bases, with 12 bases between them. The CDR3 contains 15 residues. Germline lookup yields CDR1 SGHTA and CDR2 FQGNSA. Written as DNA, the CDR3 is TGTGCCAGCAGCTTAGATGGGGCTAGAGCCGGGGAGCTGTTTTTT. It is translated as CASSLDGARAGELFF.

The chain has TRBV19 and TRBJ1-6, with D possibly being TRBD1 (6 bases). This CDR3 contains 12 residues. The V and J ends lost 3 bases and 11 bases respectively, with 8 bases between them. The germline V gene has CDR1 LNHDA and CDR2 SQIVND (reference sequence). The CDR3 DNA reads as TGTGCCAGTAGTATCCAGGGGACACCCCTCCACTTT. The encoded protein is CASSIQGTPLHF.

The chain recombines TRBV5-1 with TRBJ1-2, with a weak D call TRBD1 (5 bases). Germline V lookup: CDR1 SGHRS, CDR2 YFSETQ. The germline V and J ends were trimmed by 0 bases and 1 base, with 13 bases remaining between them. The CDR3 runs 16 residues. The CDR3 loop is CASSLAGWNINYGYTF. The CDR3 coding sequence is TGCGCCAGCAGCTTGGCAGGGTGGAACATTAACTATGGCTACACCTTC. The full variable domain, with the rest looked up from reference TRBV5-1 and TRBJ1-2, is KAGVTQTPRYLIKTRGQQVTLSCSPISGHRSVSWYQQTPGQGLQFLFEYFSETQRNKGNFPGRFSGRQFSNSRSEMNVSTLELGDSALYLCASSLAGWNINYGYTFGSGTRLTVV.

About this clone itself: At the DNA level, this CDR3 is encoded by other sequences in the same sample as well. The chain employs TRBV27 and TRBJ2-5; D remains ambiguous. Deletions cut 4 bases from V and 5 bases from J, with 8 bases between. The CDR3 totals 12 residues. Germline values: CDR1 MNHEY, CDR2 SMNVEV (reference sequence). The CDR3 region has the DNA TGTGCCAGCAGTTCTCCGGGTGAGACCCAGTACTTC. Translated: CASSSPGETQYF.

The J gene is TRBJ1-1, the V gene TRBV20-1; D may be TRBD1 (5 bases). This CDR3 spans 11 amino acids. Deletions cut 7 bases from V and 6 bases from J, with 12 bases between. Germline V lookup: CDR1 DFQATT, CDR2 SNEGSKA (reference sequence). This CDR3 is CSVSRGAEAFF. CDR3 DNA sequence: TGCAGTGTTTCACGGGGGGCTGAAGCTTTCTTT.

The rearrangement uses TRBV25-1 and TRBJ1-1; 7 bases match TRBD1. The CDR3 loop spans 14 amino acids. V lost 0 bases and J lost 3; bases outside the gene matches: 1. In germline, CDR1 is MGHDK, CDR2 SYGVNS. CDR3 coding DNA: TGTGCCAGCAGTGAATACCAGGGGGACACTGAAGCTTTCTTT. This sequence encodes CASSEYQGDTEAFF.

The rearrangement joins TRBV30 to TRBJ2-2, with D perhaps TRBD2 (6 bases). CDR3 length: 15 residues. Germline values: CDR1 GTSNPN, CDR2 SVGIG (reference sequence). Trimming took off 7 bases at V and 0 bases at J, with 15 bases between the two ends. This CDR3 is CASNPRDSNTGELFF. The CDR3 bases are TGTGCCTCTAACCCCCGGGACTCGAACACCGGGGAGCTGTTTTTT.

The CDR3: CASSGYEQYF. CDR3 coding DNA: TGTGCCAGCAGCGGCTACGAGCAGTACTTC. This rearrangement joins TRBV28 to TRBJ2-7; no definite D call. Germline V gene lookup returns CDR1 MDHEN and CDR2 SYDVKM. Trimming took 6 bases from V and 3 from J, leaving 3 bases between them. The CDR3 has 10 amino acids.

The chain uses TRBV9 and TRBJ2-2; 7 bases line up with TRBD2. Losses at the gene ends were 4 bases for V and 8 bases for J; bases not matched to a gene: 17. The CDR3 has 17 amino acids. Looked up from germline, CDR1 is SGDLS and CDR2 is YYNGEE. CDR3: CASSPPGSGLLPGELFF. The CDR3 region has the DNA TGTGCCAGCAGCCCCCCGGGTAGCGGGCTACTTCCGGGGGAGCTGTTTTTT.

V and J are TRBV7-2 and TRBJ1-1; 9 nucleotides agree with TRBD1. The junction had 4 bases not matched to a gene; V was cut back by 5 bases and J by 0 bases. Germline V gene lookup returns CDR1 SGHTA and CDR2 FQGNSA. The CDR3 length is 15 residues. The CDR3 region has the DNA TGTGCCAGCAGCCTCGGGACAGGGATGAACACTGAAGCTTTCTTT. Its translation: CASSLGTGMNTEAFF. Variable domain in full (rest from reference TRBV7-2 and TRBJ1-1): GAGVSQSPSNKVTEKGKDVELRCDPISGHTALYWYRQSLGQGLEFLIYFQGNSAPDKSGLPSDRFSAERTGGSVSTLTIQRTQQEDSAVYLCASSLGTGMNTEAFFGQGTRLTVV.

The rearrangement joins TRBV6-9 to TRBJ2-7; D is uncertain. The V end was cut by 2 bases, the J end by 3 bases, with 20 bases between. In germline, CDR1 is MNHGY, CDR2 SVAAGI. The CDR3 runs 17 residues. The CDR3, as DNA: TGTGCCAGCAGTTATCCCCGTTGTGTCGAACAGTTCTACGAGCAGTACTTC. Its protein is CASSYPRCVEQFYEQYF.

V and J are TRBV7-6 and TRBJ2-3, with a tentative D call TRBD2 (6 bases). There are 18 residues in the CDR3. Trimming took 2 bases from V and 2 from J, leaving 20 bases between them. CDR1 and CDR2 (germline): SGHVS, FNYEAQ. The CDR3 DNA sequence: TGTGCCAGCAGCTTATTAGTGGGATCTGGGGGGATCACAGATACGCAGTATTTT. This encodes CASSLLVGSGGITDTQYF. Complete variable domain (other parts from reference TRBV7-6 and TRBJ2-3): GAGVSQSPRYKVTKRGQDVALRCDPISGHVSLYWYRQALGQGPEFLTYFNYEAQQDKSGLPNDRFSAERPEGSISTLTIQRTEQRDSAMYRCASSLLVGSGGITDTQYFGPGTRLTVL.

The chain employs TRBV2 and TRBJ1-1; D may be TRBD1 (5 bases). Germline V gene lookup returns CDR1 SNHLY and CDR2 FYNNEI. Trimming took 4 bases from V and 5 from J, leaving 20 bases between them. The CDR3 length is 16 residues. CDR3 sequence (DNA): TGTGCCAGCAGTGTTCAGGGTCTGGAGATCGTGACTGAAGCTTTCTTT. Residues: CASSVQGLEIVTEAFF.

Written as DNA, the CDR3 is TGTGCCAGCAGCTTTTTCGGGGGGCACTCTTACAATGAGCAGTTCTTC. Its protein product is CASSFFGGHSYNEQFF. V is TRBV7-2 and J is TRBJ2-1; D is possibly TRBD2 (7 bases). V lost 3 bases and J lost 4, with 16 bases in between. This CDR3 comprises 16 residues. Germline V CDR1 and CDR2: SGHTA, FQGNSA. Full variable domain (outside the CDR3, taken from reference TRBV7-2 and TRBJ2-1): GAGVSQSPSNKVTEKGKDVELRCDPISGHTALYWYRQSLGQGLEFLIYFQGNSAPDKSGLPSDRFSAERTGGSVSTLTIQRTQQEDSAVYLCASSFFGGHSYNEQFFGPGTRLTVL.

The V call is TRBV15, the J call TRBJ1-2; no definite D call. This CDR3 comprises 14 residues. The germline V gene has CDR1 LNHNV and CDR2 YYDKDF (reference sequence). V was trimmed by 5 bases and J by 5 bases, leaving 15 bases between them. CDR3 in DNA: TGTGCCACCAGCGGTCCGGAGCAGTCATATGGCTACACCTTC. Amino acid sequence: CATSGPEQSYGYTF.

This clone was recorded once. The chain is built from TRBV6-5 and TRBJ1-2, with TRBD1 identical over 10 bases. V dropped 5 bases and J dropped 10; count of bases not matched to a gene: 10. This CDR3 region has 14 residues. Germline V gene lookup returns CDR1 MNHEY and CDR2 SVGAGI. CDR3 region: CASSSPGTGEDYTF. In nucleotides, the CDR3 is TGTGCCAGCAGTAGCCCCGGGACAGGGGAGGACTACACCTTC.

There are a few counts of this clone. The chain joins TRBV11-2 to TRBJ2-3; the match to TRBD2 covers 10 bases. J lost 4 bases, V lost 1 base, and 2 bases had no gene match. This CDR3 region has 15 residues. The V gene's germline CDR1 is SGHAT and CDR2 FQNNGV. CDR3 nucleotide sequence: TGTGCCAGCAGCTTAGTAGCGGGAGGCCCAGATACGCAGTATTTT. Its translation is CASSLVAGGPDTQYF.

The chain couples TRBV28 to TRBJ1-2, with 9 bases identical to TRBD1. The CDR3 is 13 residues long. Trimming removed 7 bases from V and 4 bases from J; junction bases left unmatched: 4. The germline V gene has CDR1 MDHEN and CDR2 SYDVKM. In DNA form, the CDR3 reads TGTGCCAGCACTTGGGGACAGGGCTATGGCTACACCTTC. Translating gives CASTWGQGYGYTF.

V gene TRBV28 combines with J gene TRBJ1-2; perhaps TRBD1 as D (5 bases). Germline CDR1 reads MDHEN; CDR2 reads SYDVKM. The CDR3 totals 14 residues. V gave up 3 bases and J gave up 2 bases, with 10 bases separating them. The CDR3 nucleotides are TGTGCCAGCAGTTTTGGGGGGGAAAACTATGGCTACACCTTC. This sequence encodes CASSFGGENYGYTF.

The J gene is TRBJ2-7, the V gene TRBV13; 9 bases agree with TRBD1. Germline lookup yields CDR1 PRHDT and CDR2 FYEKMQ (reference sequence). V trimming: 4 bases; J trimming: 2 bases; junction bases outside the gene matches: 6. CDR3 size: 15 residues. Here the CDR3 DNA reads TGTGCCAGCAGCTGGAGGGGACAGGGTACCTACGAGCAGTACTTC. It specifies CASSWRGQGTYEQYF. The variable domain in full, completed from reference TRBV13 and TRBJ2-7, reads AAGVIQSPRHLIKEKRETATLKCYPIPRHDTVYWYQQGPGQDPQFLISFYEKMQSDKGSIPDRFSAQQFSDYHSELNMSSLELGDSALYFCASSWRGQGTYEQYFGPGTRLTVT.

This clone occurred a few times. V and J are TRBV2 and TRBJ1-3; D call uncertain. V was pared by 1 base and J by 0 bases, with 7 bases between. The CDR3 covers 15 residues. Germline CDR1 is SNHLY and CDR2 is FYNNEI. For the CDR3, the DNA is TGTGCCAGCAGTGAAGGCCGGGACTCTGGAAACACCATATATTTT. Encoded protein: CASSEGRDSGNTIYF. Complete variable domain (other parts from reference TRBV2 and TRBJ1-3): EPEVTQTPSHQVTQMGQEVILRCVPISNHLYFYWYRQILGQKVEFLVSFYNNEISEKSEIFDDQFSVERPDGSNFTLKIRSTKLEDSAMYFCASSEGRDSGNTIYFGEGSWLTVV.

The chain recombines TRBV5-6 with TRBJ2-5; D might be TRBD1 (6 bases). From germline, CDR1 is SGHDT and CDR2 YYEEEE. The CDR3 has 13 amino acids. Deletions cut 7 bases from V and 6 bases from J, with 16 bases between. In DNA form, the CDR3 reads TGTGCCAGCCTGGAAGGAAGGGGGAAGACCCAGTACTTC. This codes for CASLEGRGKTQYF.